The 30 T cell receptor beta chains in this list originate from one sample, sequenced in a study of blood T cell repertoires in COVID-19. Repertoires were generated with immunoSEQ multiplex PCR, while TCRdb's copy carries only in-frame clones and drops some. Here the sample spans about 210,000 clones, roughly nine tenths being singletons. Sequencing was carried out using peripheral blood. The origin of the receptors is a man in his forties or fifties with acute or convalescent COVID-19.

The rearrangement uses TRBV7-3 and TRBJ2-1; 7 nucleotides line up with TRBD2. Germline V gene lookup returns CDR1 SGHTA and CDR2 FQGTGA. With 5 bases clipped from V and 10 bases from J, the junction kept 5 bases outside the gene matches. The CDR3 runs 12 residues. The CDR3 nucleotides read TGTGCCAGCAGCCTCGAGCGGGGAGAGCAGTTCTTC. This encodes CASSLERGEQFF.

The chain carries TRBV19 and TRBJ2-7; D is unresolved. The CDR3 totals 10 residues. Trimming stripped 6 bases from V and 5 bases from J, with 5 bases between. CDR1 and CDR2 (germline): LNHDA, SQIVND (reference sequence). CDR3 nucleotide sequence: TGTGCCAGTAGCGTAGACGAGCAGTACTTC. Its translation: CASSVDEQYF.

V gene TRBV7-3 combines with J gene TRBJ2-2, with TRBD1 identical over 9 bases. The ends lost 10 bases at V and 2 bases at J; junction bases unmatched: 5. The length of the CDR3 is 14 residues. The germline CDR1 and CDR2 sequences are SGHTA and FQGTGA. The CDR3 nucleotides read TGTGCCACCGGGACAGGGTCTAACACCGGGGAGCTGTTTTTT. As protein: CATGTGSNTGELFF.

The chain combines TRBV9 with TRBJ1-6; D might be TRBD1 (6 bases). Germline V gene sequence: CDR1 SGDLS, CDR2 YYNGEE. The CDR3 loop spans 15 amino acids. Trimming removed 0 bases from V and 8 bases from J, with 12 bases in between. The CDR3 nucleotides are TGTGCCAGCAGCGTAGCGGGGGGGCCGGATTCACCCCTCCACTTT. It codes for CASSVAGGPDSPLHF. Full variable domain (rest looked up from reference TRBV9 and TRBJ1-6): DSGVTQTPKHLITATGQRVTLRCSPRSGDLSVYWYQQSLDQGLQFLIQYYNGEERAKGNILERFSAQQFPDLHSELNLSSLELGDSALYFCASSVAGGPDSPLHFGNGTRLTVT.

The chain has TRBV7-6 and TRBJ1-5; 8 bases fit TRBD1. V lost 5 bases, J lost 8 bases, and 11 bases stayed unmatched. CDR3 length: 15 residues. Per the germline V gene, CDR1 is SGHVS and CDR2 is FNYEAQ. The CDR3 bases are TGTGCCAGCAGCCCACGGGGACAGGCTTTGGAGCCCCAGCATTTT. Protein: CASSPRGQALEPQHF.

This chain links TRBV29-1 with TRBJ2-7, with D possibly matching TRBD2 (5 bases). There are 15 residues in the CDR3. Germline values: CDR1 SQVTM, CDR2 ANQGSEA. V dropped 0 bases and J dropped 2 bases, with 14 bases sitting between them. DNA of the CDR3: TGCAGCGTTGAAGATCGCAGTTGGGAGACCTACGAGCAGTACTTC. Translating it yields CSVEDRSWETYEQYF.

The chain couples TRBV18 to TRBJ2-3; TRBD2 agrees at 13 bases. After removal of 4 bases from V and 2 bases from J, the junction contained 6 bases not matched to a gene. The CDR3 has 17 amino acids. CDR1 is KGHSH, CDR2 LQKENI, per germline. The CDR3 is CASSRRGLAGNTDTQYF. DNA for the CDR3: TGTGCCAGCTCACGGCGGGGACTAGCGGGAAACACAGATACGCAGTATTTT.

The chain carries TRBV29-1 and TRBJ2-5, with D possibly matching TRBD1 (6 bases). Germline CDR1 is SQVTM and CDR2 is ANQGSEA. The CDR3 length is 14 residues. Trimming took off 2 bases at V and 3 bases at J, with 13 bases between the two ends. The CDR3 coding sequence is TGCAGCGTTGAACGGCCAGGGGCGAAAGAGACCCAGTACTTC. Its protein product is CSVERPGAKETQYF.

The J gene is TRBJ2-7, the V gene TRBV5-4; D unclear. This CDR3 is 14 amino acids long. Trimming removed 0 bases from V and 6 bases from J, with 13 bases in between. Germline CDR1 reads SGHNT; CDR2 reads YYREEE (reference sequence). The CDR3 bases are TGTGCCAGCAGCTTGGCCGGCACCCGGGTCGAGCAGTACTTC. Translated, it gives CASSLAGTRVEQYF.

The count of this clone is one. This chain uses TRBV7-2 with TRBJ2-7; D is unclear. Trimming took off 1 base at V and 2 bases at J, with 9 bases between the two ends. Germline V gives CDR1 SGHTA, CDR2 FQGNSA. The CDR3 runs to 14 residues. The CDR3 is CASSLEQLAYEQYF. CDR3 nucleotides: TGTGCCAGCAGCTTAGAACAGCTCGCCTACGAGCAGTACTTC.

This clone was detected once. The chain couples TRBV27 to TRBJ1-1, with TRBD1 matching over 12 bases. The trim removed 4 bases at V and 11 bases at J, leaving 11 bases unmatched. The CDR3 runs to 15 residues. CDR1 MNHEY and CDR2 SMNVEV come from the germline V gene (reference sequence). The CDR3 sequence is CASSSPGTGGGRAFF. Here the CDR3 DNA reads TGTGCCAGCAGTTCCCCCGGGACAGGGGGCGGAAGGGCTTTCTTT.

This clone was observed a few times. The CDR3, as DNA: TGTGCCAGCAGCTTAGACGGGGGTCTTAGCAATCAGCCCCAGCATTTT. This translates into CASSLDGGLSNQPQHF. This chain joins TRBV7-9 and TRBJ1-5, with D possibly being TRBD1 (5 bases). The CDR3 sequence is 16 residues long. Trimming pared 1 base from V and 0 bases from J, leaving 10 bases between. The germline V gene encodes CDR1 SEHNR and CDR2 FQNEAQ (reference sequence).

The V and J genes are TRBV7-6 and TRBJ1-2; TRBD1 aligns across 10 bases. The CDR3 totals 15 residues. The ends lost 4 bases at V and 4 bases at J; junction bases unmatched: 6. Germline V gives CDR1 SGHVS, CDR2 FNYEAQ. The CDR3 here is CASSSGQGIPYGYTF. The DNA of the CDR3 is TGTGCCAGCAGCTCGGGACAGGGGATACCCTATGGCTACACCTTC.

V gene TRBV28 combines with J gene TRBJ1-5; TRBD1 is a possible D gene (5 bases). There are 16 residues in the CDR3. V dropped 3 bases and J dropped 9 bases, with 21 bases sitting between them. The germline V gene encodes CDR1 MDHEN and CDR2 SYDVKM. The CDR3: CASSFFLGWDWGPQHF. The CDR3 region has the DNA TGTGCCAGCAGTTTTTTCTTAGGGTGGGACTGGGGGCCCCAGCATTTT.

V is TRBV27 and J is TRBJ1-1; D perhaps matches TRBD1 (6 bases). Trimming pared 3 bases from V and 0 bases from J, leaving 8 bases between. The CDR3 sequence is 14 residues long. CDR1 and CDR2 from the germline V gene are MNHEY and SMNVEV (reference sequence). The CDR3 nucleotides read TGTGCCAGCAGTTTGACAGGCTTGAACACTGAAGCTTTCTTT. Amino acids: CASSLTGLNTEAFF.

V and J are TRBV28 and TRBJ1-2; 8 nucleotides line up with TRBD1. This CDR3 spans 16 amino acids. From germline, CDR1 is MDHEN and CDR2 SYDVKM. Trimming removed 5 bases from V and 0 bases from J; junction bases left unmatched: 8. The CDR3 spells CASSVSGGRTNYGYTF. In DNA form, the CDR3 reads TGTGCCAGCAGTGTATCAGGGGGCAGAACTAACTATGGCTACACCTTC.

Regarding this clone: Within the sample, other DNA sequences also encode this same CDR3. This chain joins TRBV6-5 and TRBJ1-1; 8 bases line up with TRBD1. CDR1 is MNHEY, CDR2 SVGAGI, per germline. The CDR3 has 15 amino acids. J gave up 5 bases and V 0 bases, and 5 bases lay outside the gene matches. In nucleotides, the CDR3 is TGTGCCAGCAGTTACTCGAACAGGGGGAGGACTGAAGCTTTCTTT. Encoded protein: CASSYSNRGRTEAFF.

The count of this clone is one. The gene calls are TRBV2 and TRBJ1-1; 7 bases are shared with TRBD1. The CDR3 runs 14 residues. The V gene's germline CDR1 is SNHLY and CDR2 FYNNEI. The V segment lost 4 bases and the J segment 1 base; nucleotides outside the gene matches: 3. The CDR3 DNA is TGTGCCAGCAGTGGTAGACAGGGGAACACTGAAGCTTTCTTT. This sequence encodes CASSGRQGNTEAFF.

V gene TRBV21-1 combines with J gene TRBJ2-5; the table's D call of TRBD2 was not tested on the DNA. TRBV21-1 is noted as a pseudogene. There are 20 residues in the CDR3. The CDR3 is CASTKKGGLAGAAVRETQYF. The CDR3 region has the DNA TGTGCCAGCACCAAAAAAGGAGGACTAGCGGGGGCTGCGGTGAGGGAGACCCAGTACTTC.

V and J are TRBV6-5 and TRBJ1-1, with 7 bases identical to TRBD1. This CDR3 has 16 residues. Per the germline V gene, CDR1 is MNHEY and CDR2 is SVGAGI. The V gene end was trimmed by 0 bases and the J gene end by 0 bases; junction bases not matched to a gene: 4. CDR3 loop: CASSYSPDRMNTEAFF. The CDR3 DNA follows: TGTGCCAGCAGTTACTCACCGGACAGGATGAACACTGAAGCTTTCTTT.

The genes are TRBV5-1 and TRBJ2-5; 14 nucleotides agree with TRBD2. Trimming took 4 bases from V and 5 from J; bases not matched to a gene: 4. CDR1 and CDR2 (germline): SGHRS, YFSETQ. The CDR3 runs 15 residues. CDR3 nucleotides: TGCGCCAGCAGCCGACTAGCGGGGGGGCAGGAGACCCAGTACTTC. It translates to CASSRLAGGQETQYF.

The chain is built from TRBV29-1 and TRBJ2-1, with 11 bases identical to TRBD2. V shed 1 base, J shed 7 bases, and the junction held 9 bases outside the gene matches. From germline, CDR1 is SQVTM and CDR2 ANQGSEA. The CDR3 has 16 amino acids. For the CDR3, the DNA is TGCAGCGTTGAAGTAGGTAGCGGGGGGGCGGATAATGAGCAGTTCTTC. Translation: CSVEVGSGGADNEQFF.

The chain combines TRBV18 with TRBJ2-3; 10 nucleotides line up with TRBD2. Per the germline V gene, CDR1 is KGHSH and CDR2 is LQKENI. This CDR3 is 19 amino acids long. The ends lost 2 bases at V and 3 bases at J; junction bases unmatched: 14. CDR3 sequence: CASSPKSSGGALGTDTQYF. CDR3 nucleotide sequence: TGTGCCAGCTCACCAAAATCCAGCGGGGGGGCCTTAGGGACAGATACGCAGTATTTT.

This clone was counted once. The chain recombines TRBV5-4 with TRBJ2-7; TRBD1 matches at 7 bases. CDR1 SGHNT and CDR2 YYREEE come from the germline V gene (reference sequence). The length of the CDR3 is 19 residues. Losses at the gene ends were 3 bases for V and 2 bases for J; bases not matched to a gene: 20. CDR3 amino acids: CASSSLGYNRGRRPYEQYF. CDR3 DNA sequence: TGTGCCAGCAGCTCTCTCGGATATAACAGGGGCCGCCGTCCCTACGAGCAGTACTTC.

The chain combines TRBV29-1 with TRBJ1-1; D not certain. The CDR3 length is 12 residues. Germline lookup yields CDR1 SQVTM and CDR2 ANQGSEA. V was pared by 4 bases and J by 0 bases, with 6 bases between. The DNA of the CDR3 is TGCAGCGTTGTCCCGGTGAACACTGAAGCTTTCTTT. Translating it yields CSVVPVNTEAFF.

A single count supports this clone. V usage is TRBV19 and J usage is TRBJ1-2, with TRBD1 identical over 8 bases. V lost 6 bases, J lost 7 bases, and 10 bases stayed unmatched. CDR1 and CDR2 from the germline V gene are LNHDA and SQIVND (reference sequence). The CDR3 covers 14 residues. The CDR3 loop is CASSDGQGSGGYTF. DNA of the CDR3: TGTGCCAGTAGCGACGGACAGGGTTCCGGTGGCTACACCTTC. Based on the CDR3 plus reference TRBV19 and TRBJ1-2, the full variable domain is DGGITQSPKYLFRKEGQNVTLSCEQNLNHDAMYWYRQDPGQGLRLIYYSQIVNDFQKGDIAEGYSVSREKKESFPLTVTSAQKNPTAFYLCASSDGQGSGGYTFGSGTRLTVV.

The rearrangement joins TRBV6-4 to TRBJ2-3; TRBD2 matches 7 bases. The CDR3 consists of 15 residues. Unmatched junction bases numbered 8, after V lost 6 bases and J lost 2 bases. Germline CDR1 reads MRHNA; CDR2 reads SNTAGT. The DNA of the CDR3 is TGTGCCAGCAGCGACGCAGCGGGGAACACAGATACGCAGTATTTT. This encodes CASSDAAGNTDTQYF.

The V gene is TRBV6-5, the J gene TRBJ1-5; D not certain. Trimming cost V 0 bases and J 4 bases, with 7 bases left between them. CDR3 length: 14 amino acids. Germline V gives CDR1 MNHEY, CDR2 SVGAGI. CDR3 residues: CASSYSYRNQPQHF. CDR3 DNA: TGTGCCAGCAGTTACTCCTACAGAAATCAGCCCCAGCATTTT.

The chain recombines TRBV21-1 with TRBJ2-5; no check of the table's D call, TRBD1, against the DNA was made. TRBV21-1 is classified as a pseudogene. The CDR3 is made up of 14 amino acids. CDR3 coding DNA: TGTGCCAGCAGCAAAGGACAGGGACTAGAGACCCAGTACTTC. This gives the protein CASSKGQGLETQYF.

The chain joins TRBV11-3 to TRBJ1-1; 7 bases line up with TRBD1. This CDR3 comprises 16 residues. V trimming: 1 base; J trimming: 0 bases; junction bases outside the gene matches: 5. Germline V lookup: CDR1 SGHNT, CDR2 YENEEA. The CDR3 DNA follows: TGTGCCAGCAGCTTAGGGACAGGCAGCCTGAACACTGAAGCTTTCTTT. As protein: CASSLGTGSLNTEAFF.